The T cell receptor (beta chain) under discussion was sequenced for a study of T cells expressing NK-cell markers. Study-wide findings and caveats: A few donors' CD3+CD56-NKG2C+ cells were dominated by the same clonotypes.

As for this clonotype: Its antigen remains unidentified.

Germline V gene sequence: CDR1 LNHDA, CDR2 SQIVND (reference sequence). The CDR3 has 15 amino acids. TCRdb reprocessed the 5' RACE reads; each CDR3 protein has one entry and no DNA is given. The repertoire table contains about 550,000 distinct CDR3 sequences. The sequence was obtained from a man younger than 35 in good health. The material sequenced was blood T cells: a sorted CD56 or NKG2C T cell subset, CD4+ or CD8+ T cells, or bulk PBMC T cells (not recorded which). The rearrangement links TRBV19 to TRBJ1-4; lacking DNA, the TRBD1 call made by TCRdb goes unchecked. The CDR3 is CASSTLGRREEKLFF.